These 21 T cell receptor beta chains were sequenced from one sample in a study of Ad26.COV2.S vaccination and SARS-CoV-2 variants. Generated by immunoSEQ multiplex PCR, the TCRdb table keeps only in-frame clones and is missing some. The sample yields over 450,000 clones, roughly nine tenths seen once. Described treatment: around 19 received Ad26.COV2.S at low or high dose, single or two shots; about 5 received placebo; per-sample allocation not given. The samples date from day 63 after the first vaccine or placebo injection. The specimen comprised peripheral blood, sampled in a trial of Ad26.COV2.S vaccine versus placebo. Source of these receptors: a person aged 18-60 years who received the Ad26.COV2.S COVID-19 vaccine or a placebo.

V is TRBV2 and J is TRBJ2-7; 7 positions agree with TRBD1. The length of the CDR3 is 13 residues. The V gene end was trimmed by 0 bases and the J gene end by 7 bases; junction bases not matched to a gene: 3. CDR1 is SNHLY and CDR2 is FYNNEI in the germline V gene. The CDR3 spells CASSEARQGEQYF. The CDR3 nucleotides are TGTGCCAGCAGTGAAGCAAGACAGGGAGAGCAGTACTTC.

CDR3 bases: TGTGCCAGCAGCTTAGCGGCAGGGCGGGCACAGCCCCAGCATTTT. It translates to CASSLAAGRAQPQHF. The rearrangement links TRBV11-2 to TRBJ1-5, with D possibly matching TRBD1 (5 bases). V lost 1 base and J lost 7, with 14 bases in between. Germline CDR1 and CDR2: SGHAT and FQNNGV. This CDR3 has 15 amino acids.

As DNA, the CDR3 is TGTGCCAGCAGTTTAGGTGAATACAATGAGCAGTTCTTC. This encodes CASSLGEYNEQFF. The chain links TRBV12-3 or TRBV12-4 to TRBJ2-1; D ambiguous. V was pared by 1 base and J by 4 bases, with 5 bases between. The CDR3 sequence is 13 residues long.

The V call is TRBV27, the J call TRBJ2-7; tentative D call: TRBD2 (5 bases). V lost 3 bases and J lost 3, with 9 bases in between. Germline lookup yields CDR1 MNHEY and CDR2 SMNVEV (reference sequence). The CDR3 totals 13 residues. The CDR3 loop reads CASSLGSNYEQYF. CDR3 bases: TGTGCCAGCAGTTTGGGGAGTAACTACGAGCAGTACTTC.

This rearrangement joins TRBV27 to TRBJ2-1; D possibly uses TRBD1 or TRBD2 (5 bases each). Germline lookup yields CDR1 MNHEY and CDR2 SMNVEV (reference sequence). The CDR3 totals 15 residues. Deletions cut 5 bases from V and 0 bases from J, with 11 bases between. The CDR3 nucleotides are TGTGCCAGCAGTATCGGGACGAGCTCCTACAATGAGCAGTTCTTC. As protein: CASSIGTSSYNEQFF.

J is TRBJ2-5 and V is TRBV12-3 or TRBV12-4; D possibly corresponds to TRBD1 (5 bases). V lost 7 bases and J 2 bases, leaving 11 bases between the germline ends. The CDR3 length is 13 residues. The CDR3 loop reads CASTKGPQETQYF. The DNA for the CDR3 is TGTGCCAGCACCAAGGGGCCTCAAGAGACCCAGTACTTC.

The chain joins TRBV6-6 to TRBJ1-3; 8 bases line up with TRBD1. There are 14 residues in the CDR3. The V segment lost 6 bases and the J segment 2 bases; nucleotides outside the gene matches: 3. Germline V gene sequence: CDR1 MNHNY, CDR2 SVGAGI (reference sequence). The CDR3 protein is CASSADRAGNTIYF. CDR3 bases: TGTGCCAGCAGCGCGGACAGGGCTGGAAACACCATATATTTT.

The rearrangement uses TRBV13 and TRBJ1-1, with D perhaps TRBD1 (6 bases). V lost 6 bases and J lost 0, with 11 bases in between. The CDR3 sequence is 14 residues long. Germline values: CDR1 PRHDT, CDR2 FYEKMQ (reference sequence). The CDR3 DNA reads TGTGCCAGCAGACACAGGGCCATGAACACTGAAGCTTTCTTT. Translating it yields CASRHRAMNTEAFF.

V and J are TRBV10-3 and TRBJ2-7, with TRBD1 identical over 8 bases. With 11 bases clipped from V and 6 bases from J, the junction kept 15 bases outside the gene matches. The CDR3 has 14 amino acids. Germline lookup yields CDR1 ENHRY and CDR2 SYGVKD. The CDR3 bases are TGTGCCGCTGCTACACAGGGGGGTATTAGCGAGCAGTACTTC. It encodes CAAATQGGISEQYF.

The chain couples TRBV6-2 or TRBV6-3 to TRBJ1-1; 9 bases line up with TRBD1. Germline loops: CDR1 MNHEY, CDR2 SVGEGT. This CDR3 has 11 amino acids. V trimming: 5 bases; J trimming: 8 bases; junction bases outside the gene matches: 0. CDR3 amino acids: CASSDRGEAFF. The CDR3 nucleotides are TGTGCCAGCAGTGACAGGGGGGAAGCTTTCTTT.

The chain has TRBV6-5 and TRBJ2-3; the D gene is possibly TRBD2 (6 bases). Per germline, CDR1 MNHEY and CDR2 SVGAGI. Deletions cut 5 bases from V and 2 bases from J, with 14 bases between. The CDR3 runs 15 residues. The CDR3 sequence is CASSLLAWVTDTQYF. The CDR3 coding sequence is TGTGCCAGCAGTCTACTAGCTTGGGTCACAGATACGCAGTATTTT.

The rearrangement uses TRBV5-5 and TRBJ1-4; D remains ambiguous. The CDR3 is 15 residues long. CDR1 is SGHKS, CDR2 YYEKEE, per germline (reference sequence). Trimming removed 4 bases from V and 6 bases from J, with 16 bases in between. The CDR3: CASSLNGLLDEKLFF. CDR3 in DNA: TGTGCCAGCAGCCTAAATGGCCTATTGGATGAAAAACTGTTTTTT.

The V call is TRBV4-3, the J call TRBJ1-1, with D hard to call. V lost 1 base, J lost 5 bases, and 11 bases lay in between. This CDR3 contains 14 residues. Germline V gene sequence: CDR1 LGHNA, CDR2 YSLEER. CDR3 in amino acids: CASSQGAGVTEAFF. The CDR3 bases are TGCGCCAGCAGCCAAGGGGCAGGAGTTACTGAAGCTTTCTTT.

The chain carries TRBV6-6 and TRBJ1-2, with TRBD1 identical over 9 bases. The CDR3 has 14 residues. The V segment lost 3 bases and the J segment 4 bases; nucleotides outside the gene matches: 3. Germline V gives CDR1 MNHNY, CDR2 SVGAGI (reference sequence). CDR3 sequence reads: CASSYGQGTYGYTF. CDR3 DNA: TGTGCCAGCAGTTATGGACAGGGGACCTATGGCTACACCTTC.

This clone has only one observation. The chain couples TRBV12-3 or TRBV12-4 to TRBJ1-2, with TRBD1 as a possible D gene (5 bases). The CDR3 contains 12 residues. Trimming removed 4 bases at V and 5 bases at J, with 8 bases between. CDR3 protein: CASSWTNYGYTF. The CDR3 nucleotides are TGTGCCAGCAGTTGGACAAATTATGGCTACACCTTC.

The chain joins TRBV30 to TRBJ1-3, with D unresolved. Per germline, CDR1 GTSNPN and CDR2 SVGIG (reference sequence). This CDR3 is built from 14 residues. V lost 0 bases and J 0 bases, leaving 6 bases between the germline ends. CDR3 coding DNA: TGTGCCTGGAGTGTATCCGGCTCTGGAAACACCATATATTTT. Translation gives CAWSVSGSGNTIYF. The whole variable domain, filled in from reference TRBV30 and TRBJ1-3, reads SQTIHQWPATLVQPVGSPLSLECTVEGTSNPNLYWYRQAAGRGLQLLFYSVGIGQISSEVPQNLSASRPQDRQFILSSKKLLLSDSGFYLCAWSVSGSGNTIYFGEGSWLTVV.

V and J are TRBV19 and TRBJ1-2; D gene ambiguous. Trimming left V 3 bases short and J 5 bases short, with 22 bases between. CDR1 LNHDA and CDR2 SQIVND come from the germline V gene (reference sequence). This CDR3 has 17 residues. CDR3 coding DNA: TGTGCCAGTAGTATGGTGCGGTTTGGACGGGAAAATTATGGCTACACCTTC. Its translation is CASSMVRFGRENYGYTF.

The CDR3 here is CASSENPGSSGANVLTF. The CDR3 DNA follows: TGTGCCAGCAGTGAAAACCCGGGCTCCTCTGGGGCCAACGTCCTGACTTTC. The chain is built from TRBV25-1 and TRBJ2-6; D is undetermined. Germline V gives CDR1 MGHDK, CDR2 SYGVNS. The V end was cut by 2 bases, the J end by 0 bases, with 11 bases between. The CDR3 is 17 amino acids.

V is TRBV6-5 and J is TRBJ2-2; 8 nucleotides agree with TRBD1. Germline V CDR1 and CDR2: MNHEY, SVGAGI. The CDR3 covers 13 residues. The V gene end was trimmed by 6 bases and the J gene end by 4 bases; junction bases not matched to a gene: 1. The CDR3 coding sequence is TGTGCCAGCAGCAGGGGGCTCACCGGGGAGCTGTTTTTT. Translating it yields CASSRGLTGELFF.

The genes are TRBV4-2 and TRBJ1-5, with 10 positions matching TRBD1. The CDR3 covers 15 residues. The germline V gene encodes CDR1 LGHNA and CDR2 YNFKEQ. The ends lost 6 bases at V and 2 bases at J; junction bases unmatched: 4. The CDR3 spells CASRSGTGGNQPQHF. As DNA, the CDR3 is TGTGCCAGCAGGTCCGGGACAGGGGGCAATCAGCCCCAGCATTTT.

The V gene is TRBV11-3, the J gene TRBJ2-7, with a possible D match to TRBD1 (6 bases). With 5 bases removed from V and 3 bases from J, the gap between germline ends came to 11 bases. Germline values: CDR1 SGHNT, CDR2 YENEEA. The CDR3 is 13 amino acids. CDR3: CASSADSHYEQYF. DNA of the CDR3: TGTGCCAGCAGCGCGGACAGCCACTACGAGCAGTACTTC. Full variable domain (missing parts from reference TRBV11-3 and TRBJ2-7): EAGVVQSPRYKIIEKKQPVAFWCNPISGHNTLYWYLQNLGQGPELLIRYENEEAVDDSQLPKDRFSAERLKGVDSTLKIQPAELGDSAVYLCASSADSHYEQYFGPGTRLTVT.